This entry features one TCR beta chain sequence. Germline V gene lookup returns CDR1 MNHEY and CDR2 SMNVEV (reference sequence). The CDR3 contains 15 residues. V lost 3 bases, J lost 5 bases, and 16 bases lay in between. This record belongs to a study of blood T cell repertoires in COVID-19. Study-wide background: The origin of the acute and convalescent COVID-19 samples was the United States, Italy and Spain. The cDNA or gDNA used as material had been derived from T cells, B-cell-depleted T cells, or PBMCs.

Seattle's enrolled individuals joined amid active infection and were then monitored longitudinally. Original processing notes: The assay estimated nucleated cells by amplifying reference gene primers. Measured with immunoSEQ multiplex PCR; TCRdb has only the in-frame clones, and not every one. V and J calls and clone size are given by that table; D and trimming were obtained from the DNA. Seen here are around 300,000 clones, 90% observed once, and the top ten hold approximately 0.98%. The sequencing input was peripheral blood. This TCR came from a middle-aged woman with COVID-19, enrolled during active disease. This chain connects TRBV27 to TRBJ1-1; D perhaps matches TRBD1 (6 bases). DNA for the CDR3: TGTGCCAGCAGTTTTGAGGGGGGGCGCAGAACTGAAGCTTTCTTT. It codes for CASSFEGGRRTEAFF.